The 25 T cell receptor beta chains listed next were all sequenced from one sample in a study of T cell changes during pregnancy in multiple sclerosis. Generated by immunoSEQ multiplex PCR, the TCRdb table keeps only in-frame clones and is missing some. The top ten hold almost 0.9% of the sample, which has over 50,000 clones, 70% to 90% seen once. The sample was peripheral blood, taken in the first trimester of pregnancy. The receptor source for this set is a female donor in good health, enrolled as a control in a pregnancy study.

V usage is TRBV5-6 and J usage is TRBJ1-4; 7 bases agree with TRBD1. The CDR3 consists of 16 residues. Germline CDR1 is SGHDT and CDR2 is YYEEEE. V dropped 1 base and J dropped 8; count of bases not matched to a gene: 11. This CDR3 reads CASSLYLWDRGEKLFF. DNA of the CDR3: TGTGCCAGCAGCTTGTATCTATGGGACAGAGGCGAAAAACTGTTTTTT.

The chain is built from TRBV19 and TRBJ1-2; possible D gene TRBD1, 5 bases. Germline lookup yields CDR1 LNHDA and CDR2 SQIVND (reference sequence). CDR3 length: 14 residues. V dropped 2 bases and J dropped 6 bases, with 13 bases sitting between them. The CDR3 is CASSIPRGGDGYTF. The CDR3 coding sequence is TGTGCCAGTAGTATACCTCGCGGGGGTGATGGCTACACCTTC.

The chain joins TRBV4-1 to TRBJ2-1; 12 nucleotides align to TRBD2. Germline CDR1 is MGHRA and CDR2 is YSYEKL. J gave up 0 bases and V 1 base, and 10 bases lay outside the gene matches. The CDR3 contains 20 residues. The CDR3 is CASSQGPTSGGSSSYNEQFF. CDR3 nucleotides: TGCGCCAGCAGCCAAGGCCCGACTAGCGGGGGTTCAAGCTCCTACAATGAGCAGTTCTTC.

This clone was seen a single time. V is TRBV5-4 and J is TRBJ2-1; no clear D. V was pared by 1 base and J by 6 bases, with 8 bases between. The CDR3 is made up of 13 amino acids. Germline V CDR1 and CDR2: SGHNT, YYREEE (reference sequence). The DNA of the CDR3 is TGTGCCAGCAGCTTGCAGACTTTCAATGAGCAGTTCTTC. Translation: CASSLQTFNEQFF.

The chain is built from TRBV29-1 and TRBJ2-2, with D uncertain. Germline V gives CDR1 SQVTM, CDR2 ANQGSEA. The ends were cut back, 2 bases at V and 5 bases at J, with 6 bases in the middle. The CDR3 loop spans 12 amino acids. CDR3 amino acids: CSVEWRTGELFF. The CDR3 DNA reads as TGCAGCGTTGAATGGCGGACCGGGGAGCTGTTTTTT.

V gene TRBV4-1 combines with J gene TRBJ2-1, with D tentatively TRBD1 (5 bases). Germline CDR1 reads MGHRA; CDR2 reads YSYEKL. V lost 1 base to trimming and J lost 7 bases, with 14 bases between them. The CDR3 contains 15 residues. CDR3 sequence: CASSQVSFGQNEQFF. In DNA form, the CDR3 reads TGCGCCAGCAGCCAAGTGAGTTTTGGACAAAATGAGCAGTTCTTC.

The rearrangement uses TRBV19 and TRBJ1-5; the D is unclear. The CDR3 extends over 13 amino acids. The V end was cut by 8 bases, the J end by 6 bases, with 14 bases between. The germline CDR1 and CDR2 sequences are LNHDA and SQIVND (reference sequence). CDR3 DNA: TGTGCCAGTGTAGGACTGGGCCGTCAGCCCCAGCATTTT. Amino acids: CASVGLGRQPQHF.

The chain is built from TRBV21-1 and TRBJ1-6; TRBD1 was called by the table and not checked on the DNA. TRBV21-1 is classified as a pseudogene. The CDR3 consists of 15 residues. The CDR3 sequence: CASSKGVQNNSPLHF. As DNA, the CDR3 is TGTGCCAGCAGCAAAGGTGTGCAGAATAATTCACCCCTCCACTTT.

V usage is TRBV19 and J usage is TRBJ2-4; no clear D. This CDR3 has 15 residues. V lost 5 bases and J lost 0, with 11 bases in between. CDR1 and CDR2 (germline): LNHDA, SQIVND (reference sequence). The CDR3 spells CASSGQLLAKNIQYF. CDR3 bases: TGTGCCAGTAGTGGGCAGTTACTAGCCAAAAACATTCAGTACTTC.

This rearrangement joins TRBV6-6 to TRBJ1-5; 8 positions match TRBD1. CDR3 length: 12 residues. Germline V gene lookup returns CDR1 MNHNY and CDR2 SVGAGI (reference sequence). V lost 10 bases, J lost 5 bases, and 4 bases stayed unmatched. This chain's CDR3 is CATRGRDQPQHF. The CDR3 DNA reads as TGTGCCACCAGGGGGCGCGATCAGCCCCAGCATTTT.

The chain has TRBV5-4 and TRBJ2-2; D perhaps matches TRBD2 (6 bases). Germline V CDR1 and CDR2: SGHNT, YYREEE (reference sequence). V shed 4 bases and J shed 5 bases, with 21 bases lying between them. This CDR3 contains 17 residues. The CDR3 DNA reads TGTGCCAGCAGCCGGGGCGGGGCCGAGGGAATTACCGGGGAGCTGTTTTTT. It codes for CASSRGGAEGITGELFF.

This chain links TRBV19 with TRBJ1-6; 8 bases map to TRBD1. Germline V lookup: CDR1 LNHDA, CDR2 SQIVND (reference sequence). This CDR3 spans 16 amino acids. V lost 6 bases, J lost 6 bases, and 10 bases stayed unmatched. The CDR3 region is CASSHLTDRANSPLHF. The CDR3 DNA sequence: TGTGCCAGTAGCCACCTCACGGACAGGGCTAATTCACCCCTCCACTTT.

The rearrangement links TRBV16 to TRBJ2-1; D is possibly TRBD1 (6 bases). The germline V and J ends were trimmed by 3 bases and 6 bases, with 9 bases remaining between them. The CDR3 totals 13 residues. CDR1 KGHSY and CDR2 FQNENV come from the germline V gene. The CDR3 spells CASSQSRGNEQFF. The CDR3 DNA follows: TGTGCCAGCAGCCAGTCCAGGGGCAATGAGCAGTTCTTC.

The chain combines TRBV11-2 with TRBJ2-7; TRBD2 aligns across 9 bases. After removal of 4 bases from V and 5 bases from J, the junction contained 12 bases not matched to a gene. The CDR3 extends over 16 amino acids. CDR1 is SGHAT, CDR2 FQNNGV, per germline. The CDR3 DNA reads TGTGCCAGCAGCTCCTCCGGGACTAGCAACGGCGACGAGCAGTACTTC. Translated: CASSSSGTSNGDEQYF.

The chain has TRBV30 and TRBJ1-1; a possible D gene is TRBD1 (6 bases). The V end was cut by 4 bases, the J end by 4 bases, with 10 bases between. The CDR3 is 12 amino acids. Germline lookup yields CDR1 GTSNPN and CDR2 SVGIG (reference sequence). This CDR3 reads CAWNKGVTEAFF. In DNA, the CDR3 is TGTGCCTGGAACAAGGGGGTCACTGAAGCTTTCTTT. Full variable domain (remainder filled in from reference TRBV30 and TRBJ1-1): SQTIHQWPATLVQPVGSPLSLECTVEGTSNPNLYWYRQAAGRGLQLLFYSVGIGQISSEVPQNLSASRPQDRQFILSSKKLLLSDSGFYLCAWNKGVTEAFFGQGTRLTVV.

The chain carries TRBV19 and TRBJ2-7, with a possible D match to TRBD1 (5 bases). The CDR3 spans 13 residues. V lost 4 bases to trimming and J lost 5 bases, with 12 bases between them. Per the germline V gene, CDR1 is LNHDA and CDR2 is SQIVND (reference sequence). The CDR3 nucleotides read TGTGCCAGTAGTAGGGGCGGTTCCGACGAGCAGTACTTC. Its translation: CASSRGGSDEQYF.

This rearrangement joins TRBV5-4 to TRBJ1-1; the D is unclear. The ends were cut back, 2 bases at V and 1 base at J, with 9 bases in the middle. CDR3 length equals 14 residues. The germline V gene has CDR1 SGHNT and CDR2 YYREEE (reference sequence). The CDR3 is CASSFNPKNTEAFF. CDR3 coding DNA: TGTGCCAGCAGCTTCAATCCAAAGAACACTGAAGCTTTCTTT.

V usage is TRBV5-4 and J usage is TRBJ1-6; the match to TRBD1 covers 8 bases. Germline CDR1 and CDR2: SGHNT and YYREEE (reference sequence). V shed 4 bases, J shed 10 bases, and the junction held 10 bases outside the gene matches. The CDR3 is made up of 15 amino acids. CDR3 protein: CASSAGTGGRSPLHF. Written as DNA, the CDR3 is TGTGCCAGCAGCGCGGGCACAGGGGGTAGGTCACCCCTCCACTTT. Variable domain in full (rest from reference TRBV5-4 and TRBJ1-6): ETGVTQSPTHLIKTRGQQVTLRCSSQSGHNTVSWYQQALGQGPQFIFQYYREEENGRGNFPPRFSGLQFPNYSSELNVNALELDDSALYLCASSAGTGGRSPLHFGNGTRLTVT.

This clone was detected once. The rearrangement uses TRBV9 and TRBJ2-3, with D perhaps matching TRBD2 (6 bases). Germline loops: CDR1 SGDLS, CDR2 YYNGEE. V dropped 1 base and J dropped 3 bases, with 12 bases sitting between them. This CDR3 comprises 15 residues. CDR3 in amino acids: CASSVNTGETDTQYF. The CDR3 DNA follows: TGTGCCAGCAGCGTAAACACGGGGGAGACAGATACGCAGTATTTT.

The V call is TRBV30, the J call TRBJ1-2; unclear D gene. The CDR3 consists of 11 residues. CDR1 is GTSNPN and CDR2 is SVGIG in the germline V gene (reference sequence). V shed 1 base and J shed 8 bases, with 8 bases lying between them. The CDR3 protein is CAWSDYLGYTF. For the CDR3, the DNA is TGTGCCTGGAGTGATTATTTAGGCTACACCTTC.

This clone was recorded a few times. CDR3 bases: TGTGCCAGCGTTGGGGGGAGCTCCTACAATGAGCAGTTCTTC. This gives the protein CASVGGSSYNEQFF. The rearrangement links TRBV19 to TRBJ2-1; TRBD2 is a possible D gene (6 bases). The ends were cut back, 9 bases at V and 0 bases at J, with 12 bases in the middle. This CDR3 spans 14 amino acids. Germline loops: CDR1 LNHDA, CDR2 SQIVND (reference sequence).

The table lists this clone with a count of one. This chain connects TRBV4-2 to TRBJ2-7, with 11 bases fitting TRBD2. Trimming cost V 2 bases and J 1 base; bases outside gene matches: 1. The CDR3 length is 15 residues. In germline, CDR1 is LGHNA, CDR2 YNFKEQ. The CDR3 is CASSQPSGGSYEQYF. The CDR3 nucleotides are TGTGCCAGCAGCCAACCTAGCGGGGGGTCCTACGAGCAGTACTTC.

This chain links TRBV25-1 with TRBJ1-2, with D unresolved. CDR3 length: 14 residues. CDR1 and CDR2 (germline): MGHDK, SYGVNS. V lost 7 bases and J 2 bases, leaving 14 bases between the germline ends. CDR3 nucleotide sequence: TGTGCCAGCAATCCCTGGGGAGGGAACTATGGCTACACCTTC. Translated: CASNPWGGNYGYTF.

This clone was observed a single time. The V call is TRBV27, the J call TRBJ2-3, with D tentatively TRBD2 (5 bases). The CDR3 consists of 14 residues. V lost 8 bases, J lost 1 base, and 13 bases lay in between. CDR1 is MNHEY, CDR2 SMNVEV, per germline (reference sequence). The CDR3 DNA is TGTGCCAGCTCCTACTTCGGGGGCACAGATACGCAGTATTTT. This translates into CASSYFGGTDTQYF.

This chain connects TRBV19 to TRBJ1-5, with D hard to call. CDR3 length: 14 amino acids. Looked up from germline, CDR1 is LNHDA and CDR2 is SQIVND (reference sequence). The V gene lost 3 bases and the J gene lost 2 bases, with 8 bases spanning the gap. For the CDR3, the DNA is TGTGCCAGTAGTATTTCCGGGGGCAATCAGCCCCAGCATTTT. Its translation: CASSISGGNQPQHF. The complete variable domain, with remaining parts taken from reference TRBV19 and TRBJ1-5, reads DGGITQSPKYLFRKEGQNVTLSCEQNLNHDAMYWYRQDPGQGLRLIYYSQIVNDFQKGDIAEGYSVSREKKESFPLTVTSAQKNPTAFYLCASSISGGNQPQHFGDGTRLSIL.